Shown below are 25 T cell receptor beta chains from a single sample sequenced in a study of cytomegalovirus exposure and HLA in healthy donors. Primers: 60 Vbeta forward and 13 Jbeta reverse. Profiling relied on immunoSEQ multiplex PCR, and the TCRdb table lists in-frame clones only, not all of them. The sample holds approximately 190,000 clones, around 87% seen once. Input material: PBMCs. The receptors stem from a man aged 25-45 years in good health and CMV-seronegative.

The gene calls are TRBV30 and TRBJ1-5, with TRBD1 matching 9 bases. Per germline, CDR1 GTSNPN and CDR2 SVGIG (reference sequence). V shed 0 bases and J 6 bases; nucleotides not matched to a gene: 3. The CDR3 sequence is 14 residues long. The CDR3 sequence: CAWSVQGAGQPQHF. The CDR3 bases are TGTGCCTGGAGTGTACAGGGGGCGGGTCAGCCCCAGCATTTT.

The V call is TRBV10-2, the J call TRBJ1-1; D is perhaps TRBD1 (6 bases). CDR3 size: 15 residues. Trimming shortened V by 5 bases and J by 1 base, and 14 bases separated the two germline ends. Germline CDR1 WSHSY, CDR2 SAAADI. Written as DNA, the CDR3 is TGCGCCAGCAGTCGGCCCGACAGGTCGAACACTGAAGCTTTCTTT. Translation gives CASSRPDRSNTEAFF.

The J gene is TRBJ1-3, the V gene TRBV11-3; TRBD1 matches 7 bases. The J segment lost 0 bases and the V segment lost 5 bases, leaving 4 bases of the junction unmatched. This CDR3 is 15 amino acids long. Per the germline V gene, CDR1 is SGHNT and CDR2 is YENEEA. The CDR3 spells CASSETGSSGNTIYF. The CDR3 coding sequence is TGTGCCAGCAGCGAGACAGGGAGCTCTGGAAACACCATATATTTT.

The rearrangement links TRBV18 to TRBJ1-1; tentative D call: TRBD1 (6 bases). The CDR3 is made up of 14 amino acids. Germline V gene data show CDR1 as KGHSH and CDR2 as LQKENI. V was cut by 3 bases and J by 4 bases, with 12 bases left in between. The CDR3 sequence is CASSPRDIPTEAFF. CDR3 nucleotide sequence: TGTGCCAGCTCACCCCGGGACATCCCCACTGAAGCTTTCTTT.

The chain combines TRBV6-5 with TRBJ1-4; 8 nucleotides match TRBD1. CDR3 length: 16 amino acids. Losses at the gene ends were 0 bases for V and 5 bases for J; bases not matched to a gene: 5. Germline CDR1 reads MNHEY; CDR2 reads SVGAGI. CDR3 sequence (DNA): TGTGCCAGCAGTTACTCGTGGGACAGGAAAAATGAAAAACTGTTTTTT. Translated: CASSYSWDRKNEKLFF.

The rearrangement joins TRBV30 to TRBJ2-5; D possibly corresponds to TRBD1 (6 bases). The V gene lost 3 bases and the J gene lost 5 bases, with 16 bases spanning the gap. There are 14 residues in the CDR3. Germline assignment: CDR1 GTSNPN and CDR2 SVGIG (reference sequence). CDR3 in amino acids: CAWSLGAGWETQYF. The CDR3 DNA follows: TGTGCCTGGAGCTTGGGGGCGGGCTGGGAGACCCAGTACTTC.

The sample holds one count of this clone. The chain links TRBV9 to TRBJ2-7; TRBD2 matches at 13 bases. Germline trimming cut 2 bases from V and 3 bases from J; bases unmatched to any gene: 2. Germline lookup yields CDR1 SGDLS and CDR2 YYNGEE. The CDR3 runs to 15 residues. CDR3 sequence (DNA): TGTGCCAGCAGCGTTGGACTAGCGGGAGTCTACGAGCAGTACTTC. Translated, it gives CASSVGLAGVYEQYF.

Regarding this clone: Relative to the germline gene, one junction end is altered; a read error may explain this. The V gene is TRBV4-1, the J gene TRBJ2-1; no reliable D call. Germline CDR1 and CDR2: MGHRA and YSYEKL. This CDR3 comprises 12 residues. The CDR3 protein is CASSRDYSEQFF. The DNA of the CDR3 is TGCGCCAGCAGCCGCGATTACAGTGAGCAGTTCTTC.

The rearrangement uses TRBV5-1 and TRBJ2-6, with 7 nucleotides matching TRBD1. The CDR3 runs 16 residues. The V and J ends lost 7 bases and 2 bases, in that order; junction bases with no gene match: 9. CDR1 and CDR2 from the germline V gene are SGHRS and YFSETQ. The CDR3 DNA reads as TGCGCCAGCGGGCAGGGGGTTCTGACTGGGGCCAACGTCCTGACTTTC. Its protein is CASGQGVLTGANVLTF. The full variable domain, rest sourced from reference TRBV5-1 and TRBJ2-6, is KAGVTQTPRYLIKTRGQQVTLSCSPISGHRSVSWYQQTPGQGLQFLFEYFSETQRNKGNFPGRFSGRQFSNSRSEMNVSTLELGDSALYLCASGQGVLTGANVLTFGAGSRLTVL.

The chain joins TRBV5-1 to TRBJ2-1; D is perhaps TRBD2 (5 bases). The CDR3 spans 17 residues. Germline CDR1 reads SGHRS; CDR2 reads YFSETQ. Trimming removed 1 base at V and 0 bases at J, with 14 bases between. The CDR3 sequence is CASSLSSRVSSYNEQFF. The CDR3 DNA follows: TGCGCCAGCAGCTTGAGTTCGAGGGTCAGCTCCTACAATGAGCAGTTCTTC.

Only a few counts were recorded for this clone. The chain couples TRBV7-8 to TRBJ2-1; 9 bases agree with TRBD2. V was pared by 2 bases and J by 9 bases, with 5 bases of the junction left unmatched. There are 14 residues in the CDR3. Germline CDR1 reads SGHVS; CDR2 reads FQNEAQ. The CDR3 bases are TGTGCCAGCAGCTTATCGGCGGGAGGGAGTGAGCAGTTCTTC. It yields the protein CASSLSAGGSEQFF. The variable domain in full, completed from reference TRBV7-8 and TRBJ2-1, reads GAGVSQSPRYKVAKRGQDVALRCDPISGHVSLFWYQQALGQGPEFLTYFQNEAQLDKSGLPSDRFFAERPEGSVSTLKIQRTQQEDSAVYLCASSLSAGGSEQFFGPGTRLTVL.

V is TRBV5-3 and J is TRBJ2-7; D ambiguous. TRBV5-3 is placed among ORFs of uncertain function. With 6 bases removed from V and 4 bases from J, the gap between germline ends came to 14 bases. The CDR3 extends over 13 amino acids. The CDR3 DNA reads as TGTGCCAGAACCCACCGTGCGCCGTACGAGCAGTACTTC. This encodes CARTHRAPYEQYF.

This rearrangement joins TRBV2 to TRBJ1-2, with D perhaps matching TRBD1 (5 bases). The CDR3 sequence is 14 residues long. Trimming took off 5 bases at V and 4 bases at J, with 14 bases between the two ends. CDR1 is SNHLY and CDR2 is FYNNEI in the germline V gene. The CDR3 loop reads CASSPDGGIYGYTF. The CDR3 DNA follows: TGTGCCAGCAGTCCGGACGGGGGGATCTATGGCTACACCTTC.

V is TRBV6-6 and J is TRBJ2-7; 8 nucleotides align to TRBD1. Germline V gene lookup returns CDR1 MNHNY and CDR2 SVGAGI (reference sequence). V lost 5 bases and J lost 6; bases outside the gene matches: 12. This CDR3 spans 15 amino acids. CDR3 sequence reads: CASSQGQGTSSEQYF. CDR3 in DNA: TGTGCCAGCAGTCAAGGACAGGGTACGTCGAGCGAGCAGTACTTC.

This chain joins TRBV6-5 and TRBJ2-7; 9 positions match TRBD2. Germline trimming cut 0 bases from V and 3 bases from J; bases unmatched to any gene: 3. The CDR3 loop spans 15 amino acids. Germline CDR1 reads MNHEY; CDR2 reads SVGAGI. The CDR3 is CASSYSTTSGYEQYF. The DNA for the CDR3 is TGTGCCAGCAGTTACTCGACGACTAGCGGCTACGAGCAGTACTTC.

The V gene is TRBV4-2, the J gene TRBJ1-3; no definite D call. Germline V lookup: CDR1 LGHNA, CDR2 YNFKEQ. V was clipped by 0 bases and J by 8 bases, with 11 bases between them. CDR3 length equals 14 residues. The CDR3 DNA follows: TGTGCCAGCAGCCAAGATGCAGTAGAGGACACCATATATTTT. It yields the protein CASSQDAVEDTIYF.

V gene TRBV5-1 combines with J gene TRBJ1-4; the D gene is possibly TRBD1 (6 bases). V was cut by 3 bases and J by 4 bases, with 13 bases left in between. Germline lookup yields CDR1 SGHRS and CDR2 YFSETQ. The CDR3 covers 15 residues. CDR3 loop: CASSSTGSRNEKLFF. As DNA, the CDR3 is TGCGCCAGCAGCTCCACAGGGTCCCGTAATGAAAAACTGTTTTTT.

The DNA for the CDR3 is TGTGCCAGCACCCCCGGCGGAGCTCAGCCCCAGCATTTT. As protein: CASTPGGAQPQHF. The J gene is TRBJ1-5, the V gene TRBV28; D not resolved. The CDR3 totals 13 residues. CDR1 is MDHEN, CDR2 SYDVKM, per germline. V was clipped by 7 bases and J by 6 bases, with 13 bases between them.

The chain joins TRBV4-1 to TRBJ1-1, with D possibly matching TRBD1 (5 bases). The CDR3 extends over 16 amino acids. With 2 bases removed from V and 9 bases from J, the gap between germline ends came to 22 bases. CDR1 is MGHRA and CDR2 is YSYEKL in the germline V gene. The CDR3 spells CASSQQGAGVPGQAFF. CDR3 DNA sequence: TGCGCCAGCAGCCAACAAGGGGCGGGGGTCCCAGGCCAAGCTTTCTTT.

J is TRBJ2-3 and V is TRBV5-1, with a tentative D call TRBD2 (7 bases). Germline V gene data show CDR1 as SGHRS and CDR2 as YFSETQ. V was shortened by 0 bases and J by 1 base, with 15 bases between the two germline ends. The CDR3 length is 17 residues. For the CDR3, the DNA is TGCGCCAGCAGCTTGGCCTACCTAGGGGGGGGCACAGATACGCAGTATTTT. It codes for CASSLAYLGGGTDTQYF.

The V and J genes are TRBV6-1 and TRBJ2-3; a possible D gene is TRBD1 (6 bases). Germline V gives CDR1 MNHNS, CDR2 SASEGT. Trimming cost V 3 bases and J 5 bases, with 15 bases left between them. This CDR3 has 15 amino acids. The CDR3 is CASSDRQGWGDTQYF. DNA of the CDR3: TGTGCCAGCAGTGACCGGCAGGGGTGGGGAGATACGCAGTATTTT.

The chain recombines TRBV5-1 with TRBJ2-1, with 7 bases fitting TRBD2. Losses at the gene ends were 3 bases for V and 7 bases for J; bases not matched to a gene: 13. The CDR3 totals 16 residues. Germline-derived CDR1 and CDR2 are SGHRS and YFSETQ. CDR3: CASSWGGDPVLNEQFF. DNA of the CDR3: TGCGCCAGCAGCTGGGGGGGGGATCCTGTTTTGAATGAGCAGTTCTTC.

The gene calls are TRBV28 and TRBJ1-2, with D perhaps matching TRBD1 (6 bases). Per the germline V gene, CDR1 is MDHEN and CDR2 is SYDVKM. CDR3 size: 13 residues. The ends were cut back, 7 bases at V and 3 bases at J, with 12 bases in the middle. The CDR3 reads CASKTGRYYGYTF. The CDR3 coding sequence is TGTGCCAGCAAGACAGGTCGGTACTATGGCTACACCTTC.

The chain employs TRBV15 and TRBJ1-2, with TRBD1 as a possible D gene (6 bases). The ends were cut back, 2 bases at V and 4 bases at J, with 8 bases in the middle. The CDR3 sequence is 13 residues long. From germline, CDR1 is LNHNV and CDR2 YYDKDF (reference sequence). For the CDR3, the DNA is TGTGCCACCAGCAGACAGGGGCCCTATGGCTACACCTTC. Translating it yields CATSRQGPYGYTF.

The CDR3 bases are TGTGCCAGTAGTATTGAGAGATATCAGCCCCAGCATTTT. The encoded protein is CASSIERYQPQHF. V and J are TRBV19 and TRBJ1-5; D is ambiguous. The CDR3 runs to 13 residues. V was clipped by 3 bases and J by 5 bases, with 8 bases between them. Germline assignment: CDR1 LNHDA and CDR2 SQIVND (reference sequence).